This T cell receptor beta chain was captured by sequencing in a study of T cells in tuberculosis. Study-wide context: IGRA-negative adolescents, IGRA-positive adolescents with latent tuberculosis and adults with active tuberculosis formed this South African cohort.

As for time point: new active TB diagnosis, blood taken before or within 7 days of starting treatment. Unsorted cryopreserved PBMC were sequenced, averaging around 100,000 T cells per clinical donor. Profiling relied on immunoSEQ multiplex PCR, and the TCRdb table lists in-frame clones only, not all of them. Here the sample spans 30,000 to 40,000 clones, roughly 95% being singletons. This CDR3 spans 13 amino acids. Germline-derived CDR1 and CDR2 are MNHEY and SMNVEV (reference sequence). Trimming removed 11 bases at V and 8 bases at J, with 19 bases between. Comment on this clone: Its antigen is undetermined.

Study-level points and caveats: A GMM-specific repertoire classifier reached approximately 84% accuracy, AUROC 0.90.

The chain couples TRBV27 to TRBJ2-1, with D possibly matching TRBD2 (7 bases). Sample: PBMCs, taken at tuberculosis diagnosis. The sequence was obtained from an adult with tuberculosis. The CDR3 nucleotides are TGTGCCGCAAGGAGGGGGGGCTCGGATGAGCAGTTCTTC. Amino acid sequence: CAARRGGSDEQFF.